Listed below are T cell receptor beta chains from one sample, sequenced in a study of shared clonotypes between healthy human individuals. Assay used: immunoSEQ multiplex PCR; TCRdb lists only in-frame clones, some missing. This sample has about a million clones, with around 77% found just once. The sequenced material came from memory CD4+ T cells from PBMCs. Source of these receptors: a man aged 18 to 29 in good health. Some clones in this sample may be carry-over from other donors' samples. Each CDR3 is given with its conserved first and last residue. D genes are given only for firm matches. A row's size may be missing; if present it is once, few, many or a size class.

j_call,clone_size,d_call,v_call,cdr3_nt,cdr3_aa
TRBJ2-3,.,.,TRBV7-2,TGTGCCAGCAGCTTTAGCCCCGCGGATACGCAGTATTTT,CASSFSPADTQYF
TRBJ2-1,.,.,TRBV5-1,TGCGCCAGCAGCTTCTTAGGGAGTGGCTCCTACAATGAGCAGTTCTTC,CASSFLGSGSYNEQFF
TRBJ2-7,few,.,TRBV2,TGTGCCAGCAGTTATCAGGGTTCGCCATACGAGCAGTACTTC,CASSYQGSPYEQYF
TRBJ1-1,once,TRBD1,TRBV18,TGTGCCAGCTCACCCACGCGACAGGGTCTCACTGAAGCTTTCTTT,CASSPTRQGLTEAFF
TRBJ1-4,.,.,TRBV6-1,TGTGCCAGCAGAAGGCAGGGCTATGAAAAACTGTTTTTT,CASRRQGYEKLFF
TRBJ2-3,.,.,TRBV20-1,TGCAGTGCCCGGACTTTCGATACGCAGTATTTT,CSARTFDTQYF
TRBJ2-1,few,TRBD1,TRBV7-8,TGTGCCAGCAGCCCATGGGACAGGGCCGATGAGCAGTTCTTC,CASSPWDRADEQFF
TRBJ2-1,.,TRBD2,TRBV7-7,TGTGCCAGCAGCTTAGACGGCGGGAGAGGTAATGAGCAGTTCTTC,CASSLDGGRGNEQFF
TRBJ1-2,few,.,TRBV4-2,TGTGCCAGCAGCCAGGGCGGACAGAACTATGGCTACACCTTC,CASSQGGQNYGYTF
TRBJ2-1,.,.,TRBV28,TGTGCCAGCAGCCTGAACAATGAGCAGTTCTTC,CASSLNNEQFF
TRBJ1-2,.,.,TRBV6-5,TGTGCCAGCAGACCGGGACTCCTGAGGGGTGGCTACACCTTC,CASRPGLLRGGYTF
TRBJ1-5,.,TRBD1,TRBV28,TGTCCGGCGTACGGGACAGGGAGAGGAGGTCAGCCCCAGCATTTT,CPAYGTGRGGQPQHF
TRBJ2-7,few,.,TRBV15,TGTGCCACCAGCAGAGATAGGGAGGAGCAGTACTTC,CATSRDREEQYF
TRBJ2-3,.,.,TRBV29-1,TGCAGCGCCCAGACGGGGACTTTCACAGATACGCAGTATTTT,CSAQTGTFTDTQYF
TRBJ1-2,.,TRBD1,TRBV7-2,TGTGCCAGCAGCTTAAGAGGGGGACAGGGAGATGGTGGCTACACCTTC,CASSLRGGQGDGGYTF
TRBJ2-7,.,.,TRBV11-2,TGTGCCAGCAGCTTAGAGCGGGCAGGGCGTAGCGACGAGCAGTACTTC,CASSLERAGRSDEQYF
TRBJ2-7,.,.,TRBV21-1,TGTGCCAGCAGCAAAGTCGGGTCTAGTGGGCCCTCCTACGAGCAGTACTTC,CASSKVGSSGPSYEQYF
TRBJ1-2,.,.,TRBV5-1,TGCGCCAGCAGCCAGGGATCTCGCGGCCGGGACTATGGCTACACCTTC,CASSQGSRGRDYGYTF
TRBJ2-3,.,.,TRBV11-3,TGTGCCAGCAGCTTAGGCGGTACGACAGATACGCAGTATTTT,CASSLGGTTDTQYF
TRBJ1-2,.,TRBD1,TRBV6-6,TGTGCCAGCAGTAGCAGCACGGGGACAGGGAACTATGGCTACACCTTC,CASSSSTGTGNYGYTF
TRBJ2-6,.,.,TRBV18,TGTGCCAGCTCACAACGATTTGTCTCTGGGGCCAACGTCCTGACTTTC,CASSQRFVSGANVLTF
TRBJ2-2,few,.,TRBV9,TGTGCCAGCAGCGTCCAGGGCGAGGGCGGGGAGCTGTTTTTT,CASSVQGEGGELFF
TRBJ1-5,.,.,TRBV11-3,TGTGCCAGCAGCTCGAGGGGGGGGGCGAGTCAGCCCCAGCATTTT,CASSSRGGASQPQHF
TRBJ2-2,many,TRBD1,TRBV5-1,TGCGCCAGCAGTCGACAGGGGGCGGAAACCGGGGAGCTGTTTTTT,CASSRQGAETGELFF
TRBJ2-5,.,.,TRBV9,TGTGCCAGCGGACAAGCGGGTGGGGAGACCCAGTACTTC,CASGQAGGETQYF
TRBJ2-1,.,.,TRBV6-5,TGTGCCAGCAGCCCCGGGACTCTCCCTCAGTTCTTC,CASSPGTLPQFF
TRBJ2-2,.,TRBD2,TRBV5-4,TGTGCCAGCAGCACCCTGAGCGGGAGCGGCACCGGGGAGCTGTTTTTT,CASSTLSGSGTGELFF
TRBJ2-2,.,.,TRBV27,TGTGCCAGTATCCCTATGAGTCTGACAAACACCGGGGAGCTGTTTTTT,CASIPMSLTNTGELFF
TRBJ1-2,.,TRBD1,TRBV6-5,TGTGCCAGCAGTCCAGGACAGGGAGGTATACGTGGCTACACCTTC,CASSPGQGGIRGYTF
TRBJ1-1,.,.,TRBV28,TGTGCCAGCAGTTTGACAGAAGGAGGTGGGCACACTGAAGCTTTCTTT,CASSLTEGGGHTEAFF
TRBJ1-1,.,.,TRBV28,TGTGCCAGCAGGTTGCTGGACACTGAAGCTTTCTTT,CASRLLDTEAFF
TRBJ2-5,.,.,TRBV5-1,TGCGCCAGCAGCTTGGGGCTATCTGGAGAGACCCAGTACTTC,CASSLGLSGETQYF
TRBJ1-3,.,.,TRBV14,TGTGCCAGCAGCCAGAGCTCTGGAAACACCATATATTTT,CASSQSSGNTIYF
TRBJ1-2,few,.,TRBV21-1,TGTGCCAGCAGCACTCAGGGGACCGTCTACACCTTC,CASSTQGTVYTF
TRBJ2-7,.,.,TRBV7-3,TGTGCCAGCAGCCCGGGCGCGCGCCACTACGAGCAGTACTTC,CASSPGARHYEQYF
TRBJ1-2,many,.,TRBV19,TGTGCCAGTAGTCCTTCGGGACGGGATTCCGGCTACACCTTC,CASSPSGRDSGYTF
TRBJ2-7,few,TRBD1,TRBV5-1,TGCGCCAGCAGCTTAAAAGGACAGGGGCACACTTCCTACGAGCAGTACTTC,CASSLKGQGHTSYEQYF
TRBJ2-3,once,TRBD2,TRBV14,TGTGCCAGCAGCGCAAGGGAGACTAGCTGGGGCACAGATACGCAGTATTTT,CASSARETSWGTDTQYF
TRBJ1-3,.,.,TRBV5-8,TGTGCCAGCAGCTTGGGGGCTTCAACTCGTGGAAACACCATATATTTT,CASSLGASTRGNTIYF
TRBJ1-1,.,TRBD1,TRBV9,TGTGCCAGCAGCAGGGGGACAGGGGATTGGGCTTTCTTT,CASSRGTGDWAFF
TRBJ2-3,many,TRBD1,TRBV5-4,TGTGCCAGCAGCTTTGGGGGACAGGGAAAAGATACGCAGTATTTT,CASSFGGQGKDTQYF
TRBJ2-7,few,.,TRBV7-9,TGTGCCAGCAGCTGGCTGGCTAATACGTACTTC,CASSWLANTYF
TRBJ2-2,.,.,TRBV5-1,TGCGCCAGCAGCACGATAAACACCGGGGAGCTGTTTTTT,CASSTINTGELFF
TRBJ2-2,few,TRBD2,TRBV11-1,TGTGCCAGCAGACAAAGTAGCGGGAGGGCCACCGGGGAGCTGTTTTTT,CASRQSSGRATGELFF
TRBJ1-2,few,TRBD1,TRBV4-2,TGTGCCAGCAGCCACCATGGGACAGTAACTAACTATGGCTACACCTTC,CASSHHGTVTNYGYTF
TRBJ2-7,.,.,TRBV5-4,TGTGCCAGCAGCTGGGAGCAGACTACCCACTACGAGCAGTACTTC,CASSWEQTTHYEQYF
TRBJ1-4,.,.,TRBV4-1,TGCGCCAGCAGCCAGGTCAATTTTTTAGGGCCAACTAATGAAAAACTGTTTTTT,CASSQVNFLGPTNEKLFF
TRBJ1-2,.,TRBD1,TRBV7-9,TGTGCCAGCAGCTTACAGGGGGCCGTTAACTATGGCTACACCTTC,CASSLQGAVNYGYTF
TRBJ2-1,.,TRBD1,TRBV5-1,TGCGCCAGCAGCTTAGGCCCGACAGGGCCGGGTGAGCAGTTCTTC,CASSLGPTGPGEQFF
TRBJ2-7,.,.,TRBV28,TGTGCCAGCAGCCTTGGACATTCCGGCGAGCAGTACTTC,CASSLGHSGEQYF
TRBJ1-5,.,.,TRBV6-5,TGTGCCAGCAGTTTAACAGGGTTCGGCCAGCCCCAGCATTTT,CASSLTGFGQPQHF
TRBJ2-7,once,.,TRBV14,TGTGCCAGCAGCGGAGCAGGGGTGCCCTACGAGCAGTACTTC,CASSGAGVPYEQYF
TRBJ2-5,.,TRBD1,TRBV7-9,TGTGCCAGCAGTGACAGGGGACAAGAGACCCAGTACTTC,CASSDRGQETQYF
TRBJ2-1,.,.,TRBV7-9,TGTGCCAGCAACCCTCCGTCTGAGCAGTTCTTC,CASNPPSEQFF
TRBJ2-5,many,TRBD1,TRBV28,TGTGCCAGCCGGTCCGGGGCAGGGGGCGAGGAGACCCAGTACTTC,CASRSGAGGEETQYF
TRBJ2-7,.,TRBD1,TRBV6-5,TGTGCCAGCAGTTACGCGGGACAGGGAGGTTACGAGCAGTACTTC,CASSYAGQGGYEQYF
TRBJ2-7,.,.,TRBV9,TGTGCCAGCAGCGTAGGAGGAGCGGAGTCCTACGAGCAGTACTTC,CASSVGGAESYEQYF
TRBJ1-1,.,.,TRBV27,TGTGCCAGCAGTTTATTATCCGGGGGCAAAACTGAAGCTTTCTTT,CASSLLSGGKTEAFF
TRBJ1-1,.,TRBD1,TRBV11-2,TGTGCCAGCAGCCCGCTGGACAGGGTCGGGACTGAAGCTTTCTTT,CASSPLDRVGTEAFF
TRBJ1-2,.,TRBD1,TRBV7-9,TGTGCCAGCAGCTTAGGACAGGGGTATGGCTACACCTTC,CASSLGQGYGYTF